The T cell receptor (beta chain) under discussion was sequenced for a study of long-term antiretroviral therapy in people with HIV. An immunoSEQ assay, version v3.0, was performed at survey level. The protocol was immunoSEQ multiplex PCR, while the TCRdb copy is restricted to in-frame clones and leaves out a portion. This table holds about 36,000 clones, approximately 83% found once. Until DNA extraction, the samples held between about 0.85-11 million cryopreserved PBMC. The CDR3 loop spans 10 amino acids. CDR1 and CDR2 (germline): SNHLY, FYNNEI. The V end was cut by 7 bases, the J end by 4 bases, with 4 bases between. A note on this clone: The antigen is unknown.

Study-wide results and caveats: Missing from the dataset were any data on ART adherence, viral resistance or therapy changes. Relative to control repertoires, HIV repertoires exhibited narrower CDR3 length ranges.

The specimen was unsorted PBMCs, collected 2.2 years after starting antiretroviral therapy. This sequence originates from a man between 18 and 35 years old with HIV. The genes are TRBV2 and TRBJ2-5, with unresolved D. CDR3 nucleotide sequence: TGTGCCAGCAAAGTAGAGACCCAGTACTTC. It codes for CASKVETQYF.